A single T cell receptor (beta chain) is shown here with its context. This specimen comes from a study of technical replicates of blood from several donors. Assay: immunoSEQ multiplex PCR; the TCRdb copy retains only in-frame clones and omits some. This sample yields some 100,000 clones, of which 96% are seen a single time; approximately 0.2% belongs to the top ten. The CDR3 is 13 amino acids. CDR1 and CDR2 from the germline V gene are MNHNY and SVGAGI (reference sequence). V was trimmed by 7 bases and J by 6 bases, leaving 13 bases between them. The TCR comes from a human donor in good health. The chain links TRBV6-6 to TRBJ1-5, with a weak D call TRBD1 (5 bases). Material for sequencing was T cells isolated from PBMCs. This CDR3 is CASTKRGSQPQHF. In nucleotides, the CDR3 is TGTGCCAGCACTAAAAGGGGCTCTCAGCCCCAGCATTTT.